The rows below give T cell receptor beta chains drawn from one sample of a study of molecular identifiers for immune sequencing clone quantification. TCRdb recomputed calls from the PCR reads with MiXCR, one row per CDR3 protein. This sample has about 97,000 distinct CDR3 sequences, with 20% to 25% found just once. Material for sequencing was naive CD8+ T cells from blood, with Jurkat cell RNA spiked in. The source is a human donor in good health. Some libraries in this study had Jurkat cell RNA spiked in. CDR3s include the opening cysteine and the closing phenylalanine or tryptophan. The order of the fields is V gene, J gene, clone size, D gene, CDR3 protein, CDR3 DNA. A D gene is named only where the DNA matches it firmly. Clone size, where shown, is once, few, many, or a class for clones that have expanded.

>TRBV19|TRBJ2-2|many|-
CASSIRQGSSTGELFF
TGTGCCAGTAGTATCCGGCAGGGGTCGAGCACCGGGGAGCTGTTTTTT
>TRBV7-2|TRBJ2-3|many|TRBD2
CASSSPPGLAVPDTQYF
TGTGCCAGCAGCTCCCCTCCTGGACTAGCGGTACCAGATACGCAGTATTTT
>TRBV27|TRBJ1-5|-|-
CASSLLDSNQPQHF
TGTGCCAGCAGTTTATTAGATAGCAATCAGCCCCAGCATTTT
>TRBV30|TRBJ2-3|many|-
CATGTQNTDTQYF
TGTGCTACCGGGACACAGAACACAGATACGCAGTATTTT
>TRBV4-3|TRBJ2-7|few|-
CASSQDLGAWPYEQYF
TGCGCCAGCAGCCAAGATCTAGGGGCCTGGCCCTACGAGCAGTACTTC
>TRBV30|TRBJ1-5|many|-
CAWSLTELNQPQHF
TGTGCCTGGAGTCTGACAGAGCTAAATCAGCCCCAGCATTTT
>TRBV11-3|TRBJ2-1|-|TRBD1
CASSFGGTGENEQFF
TGTGCCAGCAGCTTCGGCGGGACAGGGGAAAATGAGCAGTTCTTC
>TRBV27|TRBJ2-3|many|TRBD2
CASSPTSGGGFGDTQYF
TGTGCCAGCAGTCCGACTAGCGGGGGTGGTTTTGGAGATACGCAGTATTTT
>TRBV6-1|TRBJ1-5|many|-
CASSEVGGDQPQHF
TGTGCCAGCAGTGAAGTAGGGGGTGATCAGCCCCAGCATTTT
>TRBV12-3/TRBV12-4|TRBJ2-7|many|TRBD1
CASSETGPPREQYF
TGTGCCAGCAGTGAGACAGGGCCTCCTCGGGAGCAGTACTTC
>TRBV21-1|TRBJ2-5|many|-
CASVLGAGETQYF
TGTGCCAGCGTGCTCGGGGCAGGGGAGACCCAGTACTTC
>TRBV30|TRBJ2-1|-|-
CAWSVGAGGRSYNEQFF
TGTGCCTGGAGTGTAGGGGCCGGGGGGCGCTCCTACAATGAGCAGTTCTTC
>TRBV27|TRBJ2-2|-|TRBD2
CASSILAGGVNTGELFF
TGTGCCAGCAGCATACTAGCGGGGGGGGTGAACACCGGGGAGCTGTTTTTT
>TRBV19|TRBJ2-7|many|TRBD1
CASGTGMSYEQYF
TGTGCCAGTGGGACAGGGATGTCCTACGAGCAGTACTTC
>TRBV15|TRBJ2-3|many|TRBD2
CATSSRLGLADARDTQYF
TGTGCCACCAGCAGCCGCCTGGGACTAGCGGACGCACGAGATACGCAGTATTTT
>TRBV28|TRBJ1-1|many|TRBD1
CASSGDRGQDTEAFF
TGTGCCAGCAGTGGGGACAGGGGGCAGGACACTGAAGCTTTCTTT
>TRBV15|TRBJ2-2|-|-
CATSRVAAIITGELFF
TGTGCCACCAGCAGAGTGGCGGCCATAATCACCGGGGAGCTGTTTTTT
>TRBV4-1|TRBJ1-6|many|TRBD1
CASSRPGQSSSYNSPLHF
TGCGCCAGCAGCCGACCGGGACAGTCGAGTTCCTATAATTCACCCCTCCACTTT
>TRBV28|TRBJ1-5|many|TRBD1
CASTPGTGGNQPQHF
TGTGCCAGCACCCCCGGGACAGGGGGCAATCAGCCCCAGCATTTT
>TRBV19|TRBJ1-5|many|-
CASSMGEQPQHF
TGTGCCAGTAGTATGGGGGAACAGCCCCAGCATTTT
>TRBV11-2|TRBJ2-3|few|TRBD1
CASSLGQGAHLHTQYF
TGTGCCAGCAGCTTAGGACAGGGGGCCCATCTACATACGCAGTATTTT
>TRBV28|TRBJ2-1|-|TRBD2
CASSFRGSSYNEQFF
TGTGCCAGCAGCTTTCGCGGGAGCTCCTACAATGAGCAGTTCTTC
>TRBV3-1|TRBJ2-1|-|-
CASSQDVYNEQFF
TGTGCCAGCAGCCAAGACGTCTACAATGAGCAGTTCTTC
>TRBV9|TRBJ2-7|-|-
CASSPSVWDDEQYF
TGTGCCAGCAGCCCCTCCGTGTGGGACGACGAGCAGTACTTC
>TRBV9|TRBJ2-2|-|-
CASSVYLNTGEPFF
TGTGCCAGCAGCGTCTACTTGAACACCGGGGAGCCGTTTTTT
>TRBV9|TRBJ2-2|many|TRBD1
CASRTRGSQGEDTGELFF
TGTGCCAGCAGGACCAGGGGGTCTCAGGGCGAAGACACCGGGGAGCTGTTTTTT
>TRBV20-1|TRBJ2-7|many|-
CSARDPEGGSEQYF
TGCAGTGCTAGAGATCCTGAGGGAGGATCCGAGCAGTACTTC
>TRBV28|TRBJ2-7|many|TRBD1
CASSPTLPGQRSYEQYF
TGTGCCAGCAGTCCGACCCTACCGGGACAGCGCTCCTACGAGCAATACTTC
>TRBV4-1|TRBJ1-5|many|TRBD1
CASRGTGDNQPQHF
TGCGCCAGCAGGGGGACAGGGGACAATCAGCCCCAGCATTTT
>TRBV12-3/TRBV12-4|TRBJ2-2|many|-
CASSETPAGELFF
TGTGCCAGCAGTGAGACGCCAGCCGGGGAGCTGTTTTTT
>TRBV19|TRBJ2-3|many|-
CASSITGPTDTQYF
TGTGCCAGTAGTATTACAGGACCCACAGATACGCAGTATTTT
>TRBV4-1|TRBJ1-1|many|TRBD1
CASSRDRDTEAFF
TGCGCCAGCAGCAGGGACAGGGACACTGAAGCTTTCTTT
>TRBV21-1|TRBJ2-3|many|-
CASGRRSADTQYF
TGTGCCAGCGGACGACGAAGTGCAGATACGCAGTATTTT
>TRBV5-1|TRBJ2-7|-|-
CASSLRQNYEQYF
TGCGCCAGCAGCCTCCGACAGAACTACGAGCAGTACTTC
>TRBV27|TRBJ2-7|-|-
CASSLSDNAYEQYF
TGTGCCAGCAGTTTATCGGACAATGCCTACGAGCAGTACTTC
>TRBV7-9|TRBJ1-2|few|-
CASSPSGPTSEGYYGYTF
TGTGCCAGCAGCCCATCGGGACCGACCTCCGAGGGGTACTATGGCTACACCTTC
>TRBV23-1|TRBJ2-4|-|TRBD1
CASSNDRGGASKNIQYF
TGCGCCAGCAGCAATGACAGGGGGGGCGCGTCCAAAAACATTCAGTACTTC
>TRBV6-2/TRBV6-3|TRBJ2-7|-|-
CASSYSLSYEQYF
TGTGCCAGCAGTTACAGCCTCTCCTACGAGCAGTACTTC
>TRBV4-3|TRBJ2-3|many|-
CASSQEDPGRRLDTQYF
TGCGCCAGCAGCCAAGAAGACCCAGGGAGAAGGCTGGATACGCAGTATTTT
>TRBV3-1|TRBJ1-3|once|-
CASSQGTSSGNIIYF
TGTGCCAGCAGCCAGGGGACAAGTTCTGGAAACATCATATATTTT
>TRBV28|TRBJ2-7|many|-
CATSPSYRGEQYF
TGTGCCACCAGTCCTTCCTACCGGGGCGAGCAGTACTTC
>TRBV9|TRBJ2-3|-|TRBD1
CAGSVEQDRGRIDTQYF
TGTGCCGGCAGCGTAGAGCAGGACAGGGGTAGGATAGATACGCAGTATTTT
>TRBV24-1|TRBJ2-1|many|TRBD1
CATSDFRGGAEQFF
TGTGCCACCAGTGATTTTAGAGGGGGCGCGGAGCAGTTCTTC
>TRBV7-8|TRBJ2-7|many|-
CASSDLDRPTYEQYF
TGTGCCAGCAGCGATCTGGACAGACCTACCTACGAGCAGTACTTC
>TRBV20-1|TRBJ2-7|many|-
CSASPPGSSYEQYF
TGCAGTGCTAGCCCGCCCGGGAGCTCCTACGAGCAGTACTTC
>TRBV7-9|TRBJ2-3|many|-
CASSLWSSTDTQYF
TGTGCCAGCAGCTTATGGTCTAGCACAGATACGCAGTATTTT
>TRBV5-1|TRBJ2-3|many|TRBD2
CASSLAASGGLTDTQYF
TGCGCCAGCAGCTTGGCGGCTAGCGGGGGACTCACAGATACGCAGTATTTT
>TRBV24-1|TRBJ2-2|few|-
CATSDLRSADTGELFF
TGTGCCACCAGTGATTTACGTTCCGCGGACACCGGGGAGCTGTTTTTT
>TRBV4-3|TRBJ1-1|many|-
CASSQDRGTEAFF
TGCGCCAGCAGCCAAGACAGAGGCACTGAAGCTTTCTTT
>TRBV4-3|TRBJ1-3|many|TRBD1
CASSPHETGGAWGNTIYF
TGCGCCAGCAGCCCCCATGAAACAGGGGGCGCTTGGGGAAACACCATATATTTT
>TRBV9|TRBJ2-7|few|-
CASSARLRTYEQYF
TGTGCCAGCAGCGCCCGGCTGAGGACCTACGAGCAGTACTTC